Each of the 2 T cell receptor beta chains below was sequenced from the same sample in a study of cytomegalovirus exposure and HLA in healthy donors. Researchers ran the PCR with 60 Vbeta and 13 Jbeta primers. Produced via immunoSEQ multiplex PCR; TCRdb's table is partial and in-frame only. The repertoire holds about 89,000 clones, with approximately 72% as singletons. The sample consisted of PBMCs. Receptors were obtained from a man in his thirties or forties in good health and CMV-seropositive.

This clone was recorded a few times. The V and J genes are TRBV10-2 and TRBJ2-7; TRBD1 agrees at 12 bases. CDR1 and CDR2 from the germline V gene are WSHSY and SAAADI. CDR3 length equals 16 residues. Trimming took 4 bases from V and 3 from J; bases not matched to a gene: 7. This CDR3 reads CASSVGTGGLGYEQYF. The CDR3 region has the DNA TGCGCCAGCAGTGTGGGGACAGGGGGCTTGGGCTACGAGCAGTACTTC.

This chain uses TRBV4-3 with TRBJ2-1; TRBD2 matches 10 bases. The length of the CDR3 is 17 residues. Germline CDR1 is LGHNA and CDR2 is YSLEER. J gave up 7 bases and V 0 bases, and 9 bases lay outside the gene matches. The CDR3 DNA is TGCGCCAGCAGCCAAGATCTATTGGGGACTAGCGTTAATGAGCAGTTCTTC. Translated, it gives CASSQDLLGTSVNEQFF.